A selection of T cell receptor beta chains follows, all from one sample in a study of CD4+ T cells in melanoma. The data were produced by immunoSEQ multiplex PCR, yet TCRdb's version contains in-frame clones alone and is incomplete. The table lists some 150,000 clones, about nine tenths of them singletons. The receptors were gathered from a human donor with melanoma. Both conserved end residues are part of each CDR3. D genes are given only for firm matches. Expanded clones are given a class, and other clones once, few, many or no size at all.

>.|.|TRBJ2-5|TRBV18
TGTGCCAGCTCACCAGGGGTCGGAGAGACCCAGTACTTC
CASSPGVGETQYF
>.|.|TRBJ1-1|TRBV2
TGTGCCAGCGGACTTCTTGGGACTGAAGCTTTCTTT
CASGLLGTEAFF
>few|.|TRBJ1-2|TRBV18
TGTGCCAGCTCACCGTTACCGGCTAACTATGGCTACACCTTC
CASSPLPANYGYTF
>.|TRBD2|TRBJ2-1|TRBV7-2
TGTGCCAGCCGTCGGTCTAGCGGGGGGAATGAGCAGTTCTTC
CASRRSSGGNEQFF
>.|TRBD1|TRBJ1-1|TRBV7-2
TGTGCCAGCAGCTTTGGGGACAGGGGGATGAACACTGAAGCTTTCTTT
CASSFGDRGMNTEAFF
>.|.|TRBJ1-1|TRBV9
TGTGCCAGCAGCGCCGCCCTTCGCACTGAAGCTTTCTTT
CASSAALRTEAFF
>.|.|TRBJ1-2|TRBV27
TGTGCCAGCAGTTCGAGACAGGATGTCTATGGCTACACCTTC
CASSSRQDVYGYTF
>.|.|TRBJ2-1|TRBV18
TGTGCCAGCTCCCGGACCGGGAATGAGCAGTTCTTC
CASSRTGNEQFF
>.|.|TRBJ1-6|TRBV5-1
TGCGCCAGCAGCTTGGAGGTAGTTAATTCACCCCTCCACTTT
CASSLEVVNSPLHF
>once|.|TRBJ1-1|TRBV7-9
TGTGCCAGCAGCTTAAGGGCTCCGAACACTGAAGCTTTCTTT
CASSLRAPNTEAFF
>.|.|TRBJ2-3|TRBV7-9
TGTGCCAGCAGCCCAGGCACAGGGCCAGATACGCAGTATTTT
CASSPGTGPDTQYF
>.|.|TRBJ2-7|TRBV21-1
TGTGCCAGCAGCAAAGGCCCAGGGGAGTACGAGCAGTACTTC
CASSKGPGEYEQYF
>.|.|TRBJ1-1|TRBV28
TGTGCCAGCAGTTTGTCAGGGTTGGATACTGAAGCTTTCTTT
CASSLSGLDTEAFF
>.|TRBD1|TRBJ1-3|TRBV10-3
TGTGCCATCAGTTTACCCCGGGACAGGGTGTTGTCTGGAAACACCATATATTTT
CAISLPRDRVLSGNTIYF
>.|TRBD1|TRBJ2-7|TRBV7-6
TGTGCCAGCAGCTTAGCTTCAGGGGGACCGATCTACGAGCAGTACTTC
CASSLASGGPIYEQYF
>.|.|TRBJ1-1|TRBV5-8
TGTGCCAGCGGGCGATCTGAAGCTTTCTTT
CASGRSEAFF
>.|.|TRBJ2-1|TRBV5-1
TGCGCCAGCAGCTTATTACCGGGACCTCAGGGAGGCGAGCAGTTCTTC
CASSLLPGPQGGEQFF
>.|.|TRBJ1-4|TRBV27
TGTGCCAGCAGTTTTGGGGCAGGGGTTAATGAAAAACTGTTTTTT
CASSFGAGVNEKLFF
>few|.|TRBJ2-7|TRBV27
TGTGCCAGCAGTTTCGAGGTTGGGGGCACCTACGAGCAGTACTTC
CASSFEVGGTYEQYF
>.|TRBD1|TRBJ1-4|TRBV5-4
TGTGCCAGCAGCACCGGGACAGGGGGCAATGAAAAACTGTTTTTT
CASSTGTGGNEKLFF
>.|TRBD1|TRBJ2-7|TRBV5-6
TGTGCCAGCAGCCGCGACAGGGGGCAAGGCGAGCAGTACTTC
CASSRDRGQGEQYF
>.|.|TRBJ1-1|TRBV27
TGTGCCAGCAGCTACTCACGGGCGAGGGCGAACACTGAAGCTTTCTTT
CASSYSRARANTEAFF
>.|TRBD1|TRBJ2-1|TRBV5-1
TGCGCCAGCAGCTTGGGACAGGGGGATGAGCAGTTCTTC
CASSLGQGDEQFF
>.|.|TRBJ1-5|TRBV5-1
TGCGCCAGCAGTGCGGCTGGCAATCAGCCCCAGCATTTT
CASSAAGNQPQHF
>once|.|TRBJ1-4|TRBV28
TGTGCCAGCACTGCGGGTAATGAAAAACTGTTTTTT
CASTAGNEKLFF
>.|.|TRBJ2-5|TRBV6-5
TGTGCCAGCAGTTACTCTACTGGTTTTGGGGAGACCCAGTACTTC
CASSYSTGFGETQYF
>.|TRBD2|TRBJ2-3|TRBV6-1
TGTGCCAGCCAGTTAGCGGGGGGGCCAGATACGCAGTATTTT
CASQLAGGPDTQYF
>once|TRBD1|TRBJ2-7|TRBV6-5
TGTGCCAGCAGTTCAACCGGGACAGGCTTCACCTACGAGCAGTACTTC
CASSSTGTGFTYEQYF
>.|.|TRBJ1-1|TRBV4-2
TGTGCCAGCAGCCAAGTGGGAGGGGATGTGAACACTGAAGCTTTCTTT
CASSQVGGDVNTEAFF
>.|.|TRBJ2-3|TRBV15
TGTGCCACCAGCAGAGCGCCAGGGTCGTGGGGCACAGATACGCAGTATTTT
CATSRAPGSWGTDTQYF
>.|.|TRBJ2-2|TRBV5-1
TGCGCCAGCAGCGAAGGACAGAACACCGGGGAGCTGTTTTTT
CASSEGQNTGELFF
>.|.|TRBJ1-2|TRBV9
TGTGCCAGCAGCGTGGGACCGAACGACTATGGCTACACCTTC
CASSVGPNDYGYTF
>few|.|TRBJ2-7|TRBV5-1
TGCGCCAGCAGCTTGGGGGGGCCCTACGAGCAGTACTTC
CASSLGGPYEQYF
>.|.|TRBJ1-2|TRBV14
TGTGCCAGCAGCCAAGCAAGAGGGCTCTCAAACTATGGCTACACCTTC
CASSQARGLSNYGYTF
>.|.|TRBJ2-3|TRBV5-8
TGTGCCAGCAGCTTGGTAGGGATGCATACGCAGTATTTT
CASSLVGMHTQYF
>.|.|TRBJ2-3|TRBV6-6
TGTGCCAGCAGTGCCTACACGCGCACAGATACGCAGTATTTT
CASSAYTRTDTQYF
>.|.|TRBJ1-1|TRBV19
TGTGCCAGTAGTCCCCGACAGAACACTGAAGCTTTCTTT
CASSPRQNTEAFF
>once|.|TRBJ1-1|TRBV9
TGTGCCAGCAGCTCCGACTGGGGCACTGAAGCTTTCTTT
CASSSDWGTEAFF
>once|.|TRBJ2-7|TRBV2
TGTGCCAGCAGCCCCCACAGTTCAGCCTACGAGCAGTACTTC
CASSPHSSAYEQYF
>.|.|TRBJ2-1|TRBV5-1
TGCGCCAGCAGCCCCGTTGCGGGGAGCTCCTACAATGAGCAGTTCTTC
CASSPVAGSSYNEQFF
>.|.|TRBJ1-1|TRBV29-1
TGCAGCGCTGGCTTGTCTCGGGGCTGGAGCACTGAAGCTTTCTTT
CSAGLSRGWSTEAFF
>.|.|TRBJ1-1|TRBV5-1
TGCGCCAGCAAAGAGAACACTGAAGCTTTCTTT
CASKENTEAFF
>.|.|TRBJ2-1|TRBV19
TGTGCCAGTAGTATCCCTTTCTATGAGCAGTTCTTC
CASSIPFYEQFF
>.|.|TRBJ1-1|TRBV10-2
TGCGCCAGCAGCGAGGTGGGTTTGAACACTGAAGCTTTCTTT
CASSEVGLNTEAFF
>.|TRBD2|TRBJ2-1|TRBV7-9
TGTGCCAGCAGCTTAGTCCAGGGAGGGTACAATGAGCAGTTCTTC
CASSLVQGGYNEQFF
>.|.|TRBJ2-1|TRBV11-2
TGTGCCAGCAGCGAAGAGGGGGGGAGGCAGTTCTTC
CASSEEGGRQFF
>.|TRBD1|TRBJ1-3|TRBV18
TGTGCCAGCTCACCGATGCAGACAGGGGGTGGAAACACCATATATTTT
CASSPMQTGGGNTIYF
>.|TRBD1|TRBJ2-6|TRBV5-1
TGCGCCAGCAGCTACCGGGACAGTGGACCTGGGGCCAACGTCCTGACTTTC
CASSYRDSGPGANVLTF
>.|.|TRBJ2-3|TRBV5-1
TGCGCCAGTGGAGCCGATCTCGAAAGCACAGATACGCAGTATTTT
CASGADLESTDTQYF
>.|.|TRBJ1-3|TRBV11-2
TGTGCCAGCAGCTTAGCCTGGGCAGGGCCTGGAAACACCATATATTTT
CASSLAWAGPGNTIYF
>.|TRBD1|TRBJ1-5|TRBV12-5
TGTGCTAGTGGATCGACAGGGGATGGAAGCAATCAGCCCCAGCATTTT
CASGSTGDGSNQPQHF
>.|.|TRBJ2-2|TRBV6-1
TGTGCCAGCACCCGGCCGAACACCGGGGAGCTGTTTTTT
CASTRPNTGELFF
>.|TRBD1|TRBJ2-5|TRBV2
TGTGCCAGCAGCCCAGGGGGTGTAGAGACCCAGTACTTC
CASSPGGVETQYF
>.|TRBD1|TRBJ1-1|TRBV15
TGTGCCACCAGCGGGGAGGACAGGGGACTCACTGAAGCTTTCTTT
CATSGEDRGLTEAFF
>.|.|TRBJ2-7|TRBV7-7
TGTGCCAGCAGCTTATCCGCAGGGTCATACGAGCAGTACTTC
CASSLSAGSYEQYF
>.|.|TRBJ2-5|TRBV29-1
TGCAGCGTTACTGGGGGAGGGGGGGGGTACCAAGAGACCCAGTACTTC
CSVTGGGGGYQETQYF
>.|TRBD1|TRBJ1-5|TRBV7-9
TGTGCCAGCAGCGCGACCCCCGACAGGGGACAGCCCCAGCATTTT
CASSATPDRGQPQHF
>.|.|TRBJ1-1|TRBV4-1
TGCGCCAGCAGCCAAGCCAGATCGAACACTGAAGCTTTCTTT
CASSQARSNTEAFF
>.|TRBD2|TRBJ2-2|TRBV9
TGTGCCAGCAGCAAAGGGACTAGCGGGTACACCGGGGAGCTGTTTTTT
CASSKGTSGYTGELFF
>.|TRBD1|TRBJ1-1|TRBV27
TGTGCCAGCAGTTTCTCCGGACAGGGGACGATGAGGGCTTTCTTT
CASSFSGQGTMRAFF